These 29 T cell receptor beta chains were all obtained from the same sample, sequenced in a study of blood T cell repertoires in COVID-19. Sequencing used immunoSEQ multiplex PCR; TCRdb keeps in-frame clones, though not all of them. This table holds tens of thousands of clones, about four fifths found once. Material for sequencing was peripheral blood. The receptors stem from a middle-aged man with acute or convalescent COVID-19.

The chain uses TRBV29-1 and TRBJ2-5; 8 bases fit TRBD2. CDR3 size: 14 residues. With V trimmed by 3 bases and J by 2 bases, 5 bases remained unmatched. Germline-derived CDR1 and CDR2 are SQVTM and ANQGSEA. The CDR3 bases are TGCAGCGTTGATGGCCCTAGCGGGCAAGAGACCCAGTACTTC. Protein: CSVDGPSGQETQYF.

V usage is TRBV2 and J usage is TRBJ2-7; 7 bases align to TRBD1. Germline CDR1 SNHLY, CDR2 FYNNEI. The CDR3 is made up of 13 amino acids. The J segment lost 5 bases and the V segment lost 8 bases, leaving 9 bases of the junction unmatched. CDR3 DNA sequence: TGTGCCAGCCTAGACAGGGTAAAGAACGAGCAGTACTTC. It codes for CASLDRVKNEQYF.

CDR3 sequence reads: CASSESGGGGTGELFF. CDR3 nucleotide sequence: TGCGCCAGCAGTGAGTCGGGCGGGGGAGGGACCGGGGAGCTGTTTTTT. V usage is TRBV10-2 and J usage is TRBJ2-2; TRBD2 matches at 7 bases. Per the germline V gene, CDR1 is WSHSY and CDR2 is SAAADI. After removal of 0 bases from V and 5 bases from J, the junction contained 6 bases not matched to a gene. The CDR3 runs 16 residues.

A single count supports this clone. V usage is TRBV6-5 and J usage is TRBJ2-1; 8 bases align to TRBD1. The CDR3 extends over 15 amino acids. V lost 5 bases to trimming and J lost 7 bases; unmatched junction nucleotides: 10. In germline, CDR1 is MNHEY, CDR2 SVGAGI. CDR3 nucleotides: TGTGCCAGCAGTCTCGGACAGGGCTTAGGGAATGAGCAGTTCTTC. Translation: CASSLGQGLGNEQFF.

This clone was seen a single time. V is TRBV10-1 and J is TRBJ2-1; TRBD2 is a possible D gene (6 bases). V was pared by 2 bases and J by 5 bases, with 13 bases between. This CDR3 is 15 amino acids long. Per the germline V gene, CDR1 is WNHNN and CDR2 is SYGVQD (reference sequence). CDR3 sequence reads: CASSEGGGFDNEQFF. The CDR3 nucleotides read TGCGCCAGCAGTGAGGGTGGGGGGTTCGACAATGAGCAGTTCTTC.

The chain recombines TRBV19 with TRBJ2-3, with TRBD1 matching over 8 bases. V shed 5 bases, J shed 1 base, and the junction held 8 bases outside the gene matches. The CDR3 consists of 16 residues. Germline V gives CDR1 LNHDA, CDR2 SQIVND (reference sequence). CDR3 amino acids: CASSPPPGQGTDTQYF. The CDR3, as DNA: TGTGCCAGTAGTCCACCACCGGGACAGGGCACAGATACGCAGTATTTT. The full variable domain, completed using reference TRBV19 and TRBJ2-3, is DGGITQSPKYLFRKEGQNVTLSCEQNLNHDAMYWYRQDPGQGLRLIYYSQIVNDFQKGDIAEGYSVSREKKESFPLTVTSAQKNPTAFYLCASSPPPGQGTDTQYFGPGTRLTVL.

The chain recombines TRBV15 with TRBJ2-7; D is possibly TRBD2 (6 bases). V lost 0 bases to trimming and J lost 4 bases, with 10 bases between them. Germline V CDR1 and CDR2: LNHNV, YYDKDF (reference sequence). This CDR3 contains 14 residues. CDR3 nucleotides: TGTGCCACCAGCAGAGATCCGGGGGAGTACGAGCAGTACTTC. Protein sequence: CATSRDPGEYEQYF.

J is TRBJ2-7 and V is TRBV3-1 (or the pseudogene TRBV3-2), with a tentative D call TRBD2 (5 bases). CDR1 and CDR2 from the germline V gene are LGHDT and YNNKEL (reference sequence). V gave up 1 base and J gave up 1 base, with 8 bases separating them. The CDR3 loop spans 14 amino acids. CDR3 nucleotides: TGTGCCAGCAGCCAAGGAGGGCCTTCCTACGAGCAGTACTTC. Translating gives CASSQGGPSYEQYF.

The V call is TRBV3-1 (or the pseudogene TRBV3-2), the J call TRBJ1-1; D perhaps matches TRBD1 (5 bases). The length of the CDR3 is 12 residues. Trimming left V 5 bases short and J 7 bases short, with 11 bases between. CDR1 is LGHDT, CDR2 YNNKEL, per germline (reference sequence). CDR3 in DNA: TGTGCCAGCAGCAATCCCGGGGGTGAAGCTTTCTTT. It codes for CASSNPGGEAFF.

J is TRBJ1-2 and V is TRBV6-5; 9 bases agree with TRBD1. Germline V gene lookup returns CDR1 MNHEY and CDR2 SVGAGI. The CDR3 runs to 13 residues. The ends lost 2 bases at V and 8 bases at J; junction bases unmatched: 3. The CDR3 spells CASSYTTGGGYTF. As DNA, the CDR3 is TGTGCCAGCAGTTACACGACAGGGGGAGGCTACACCTTC.

The rearrangement joins TRBV29-1 to TRBJ2-1, with 8 bases fitting TRBD1. With 5 bases clipped from V and 5 bases from J, the junction kept 8 bases outside the gene matches. From germline, CDR1 is SQVTM and CDR2 ANQGSEA. There are 14 residues in the CDR3. The CDR3 loop is CSVRPGQVHNEQFF. The CDR3 nucleotides read TGCAGCGTTCGACCGGGACAGGTTCACAATGAGCAGTTCTTC.

The V call is TRBV2, the J call TRBJ2-1, with 12 positions matching TRBD2. CDR1 is SNHLY and CDR2 is FYNNEI in the germline V gene. This CDR3 region has 17 residues. The ends lost 2 bases at V and 8 bases at J; junction bases unmatched: 10. CDR3 sequence (DNA): TGTGCCAGCAGTGAATACCAGACTAGCGGGAGTCGTTATGAGCAGTTCTTC. It specifies CASSEYQTSGSRYEQFF.

In this sample, this clone turned up once. The chain recombines TRBV2 with TRBJ2-5; TRBD2 matches at 14 bases. V was pared by 8 bases and J by 7 bases, with 9 bases of the junction left unmatched. Germline CDR1 and CDR2: SNHLY and FYNNEI. This CDR3 spans 15 amino acids. This CDR3 reads CASEAGLAGGRTQYF. The CDR3 region has the DNA TGTGCCAGCGAGGCAGGACTAGCGGGAGGAAGGACCCAGTACTTC.

This clone was seen once. The chain is built from TRBV5-1 and TRBJ1-1; 10 positions match TRBD1. The germline V gene encodes CDR1 SGHRS and CDR2 YFSETQ. V dropped 4 bases and J dropped 0; count of bases not matched to a gene: 9. The CDR3 sequence is 17 residues long. The CDR3 loop reads CASSDPGTGVMNTEAFF. The CDR3 DNA is TGCGCCAGCAGCGACCCCGGGACAGGGGTTATGAACACTGAAGCTTTCTTT. Together with reference TRBV5-1 and TRBJ1-1, the CDR3 gives the full variable domain: KAGVTQTPRYLIKTRGQQVTLSCSPISGHRSVSWYQQTPGQGLQFLFEYFSETQRNKGNFPGRFSGRQFSNSRSEMNVSTLELGDSALYLCASSDPGTGVMNTEAFFGQGTRLTVV.

This clone was picked up one time. The rearrangement uses TRBV11-3 and TRBJ2-1; 10 bases are shared with TRBD2. The CDR3 spans 15 residues. Per the germline V gene, CDR1 is SGHNT and CDR2 is YENEEA. J was trimmed by 8 bases and V by 5 bases; bases with no gene match: 9. This CDR3 is CASSPPSGSGDEQFF. DNA for the CDR3: TGTGCCAGCAGCCCTCCTAGCGGGAGTGGCGATGAGCAGTTCTTC.

This chain links TRBV10-3 with TRBJ1-1; 8 nucleotides match TRBD1. The V and J ends lost 0 bases and 1 base, in that order; junction bases with no gene match: 1. The CDR3 is 15 amino acids. Germline loops: CDR1 ENHRY, CDR2 SYGVKD. Written as DNA, the CDR3 is TGTGCCATCAGTGAGTCGGACAGGGAGAACACTGAAGCTTTCTTT. Amino acid sequence: CAISESDRENTEAFF.

This clone was seen more than once but under ten times. V and J are TRBV9 and TRBJ1-2; TRBD1 matches 9 bases. The trim removed 0 bases at V and 4 bases at J, leaving 7 bases unmatched. The CDR3 sequence is 16 residues long. The germline V gene encodes CDR1 SGDLS and CDR2 YYNGEE. The CDR3, as DNA: TGTGCCAGCAGCGTAGAGGGGACAGGGCCGGTCTATGGCTACACCTTC. This sequence encodes CASSVEGTGPVYGYTF. The full variable domain, rest sourced from reference TRBV9 and TRBJ1-2, is DSGVTQTPKHLITATGQRVTLRCSPRSGDLSVYWYQQSLDQGLQFLIQYYNGEERAKGNILERFSAQQFPDLHSELNLSSLELGDSALYFCASSVEGTGPVYGYTFGSGTRLTVV.

The rearrangement joins TRBV6-4 to TRBJ1-2, with D perhaps matching TRBD1 (5 bases). CDR3 size: 14 residues. CDR1 is MRHNA and CDR2 is SNTAGT in the germline V gene. V was trimmed by 8 bases and J by 4 bases, leaving 17 bases between them. The CDR3 DNA sequence: TGTGCCAGCGGGGGGTCCACTCTTACCTATGGCTACACCTTC. Translated: CASGGSTLTYGYTF.

This clone was seen just once. The chain joins TRBV2 to TRBJ1-1; D perhaps matches TRBD1 (6 bases). The germline V gene encodes CDR1 SNHLY and CDR2 FYNNEI. The V end was cut by 6 bases, the J end by 6 bases, with 11 bases between. This CDR3 is 12 amino acids long. In DNA, the CDR3 is TGTGCCAGCAGGTTACAGGGCTCTGAAGCTTTCTTT. It is translated as CASRLQGSEAFF.

V is TRBV11-3 and J is TRBJ2-7; 8 bases fit TRBD1. The V segment lost 5 bases and the J segment 4 bases; nucleotides outside the gene matches: 7. The germline CDR1 and CDR2 sequences are SGHNT and YENEEA. There are 14 residues in the CDR3. DNA for the CDR3: TGTGCCAGCAGCGACGGGACAGGCGGTTACGAGCAGTACTTC. It encodes CASSDGTGGYEQYF. The full variable domain, completed using reference TRBV11-3 and TRBJ2-7, is EAGVVQSPRYKIIEKKQPVAFWCNPISGHNTLYWYLQNLGQGPELLIRYENEEAVDDSQLPKDRFSAERLKGVDSTLKIQPAELGDSAVYLCASSDGTGGYEQYFGPGTRLTVT.

This clone was counted a single time. This CDR3 reads CASSQDLEGEEDEKLFF. The DNA of the CDR3 is TGTGCCAGCAGCCAAGATCTTGAGGGCGAAGAGGATGAAAAACTGTTTTTT. The V gene is TRBV4-2, the J gene TRBJ1-4; no clear D gene. V was cut by 0 bases and J by 6 bases, with 17 bases left in between. Germline values: CDR1 LGHNA, CDR2 YNFKEQ. The CDR3 consists of 17 residues.

The chain combines TRBV9 with TRBJ2-5, with D possibly matching TRBD2 (5 bases). This CDR3 is 15 amino acids long. The germline CDR1 and CDR2 sequences are SGDLS and YYNGEE. V was clipped by 0 bases and J by 4 bases, with 13 bases between them. CDR3 sequence: CASSVDGIKGETQYF. Written as DNA, the CDR3 is TGTGCCAGCAGCGTAGACGGGATCAAGGGAGAGACCCAGTACTTC.

This chain joins TRBV7-9 and TRBJ2-1; 10 bases line up with TRBD2. CDR3 size: 18 residues. V was pared by 4 bases and J by 7 bases, with 16 bases of the junction left unmatched. Germline loops: CDR1 SEHNR, CDR2 FQNEAQ (reference sequence). CDR3 sequence reads: CASSSIKSAGGIRNEQFF. Here the CDR3 DNA reads TGTGCCAGCAGCTCCATTAAATCAGCGGGGGGGATTAGGAATGAGCAGTTCTTC.

The V call is TRBV24-1, the J call TRBJ2-1; D not certain. Trimming took 0 bases from V and 0 from J, leaving 8 bases between them. Germline values: CDR1 KGHDR, CDR2 SFDVKD. This CDR3 spans 16 amino acids. Here the CDR3 reads CATSDLSTSSYNEQFF. Here the CDR3 DNA reads TGTGCCACCAGTGATTTGAGCACGAGCTCCTACAATGAGCAGTTCTTC.

The chain links TRBV3-1 (or the pseudogene TRBV3-2) to TRBJ2-5, with 8 bases lining up with TRBD1. Germline loops: CDR1 LGHDT, CDR2 YNNKEL (reference sequence). CDR3 length equals 15 residues. After removal of 6 bases from V and 5 bases from J, the junction contained 11 bases not matched to a gene. Here the CDR3 DNA reads TGTGCCAGCAGATCTTGGACAGGGTTCTTGGAGACCCAGTACTTC. Translation: CASRSWTGFLETQYF.

This chain links TRBV5-1 with TRBJ2-1; D remains unclear. The CDR3 consists of 16 residues. The germline CDR1 and CDR2 sequences are SGHRS and YFSETQ. With 3 bases removed from V and 1 base from J, the gap between germline ends came to 14 bases. The CDR3 sequence is CASSSPPSASYNEQFF. CDR3 DNA: TGCGCCAGCAGCTCCCCCCCCAGCGCTTCCTACAATGAGCAGTTCTTC.

The V gene is TRBV2, the J gene TRBJ1-6; TRBD1 matches at 7 bases. Germline CDR1 and CDR2: SNHLY and FYNNEI. The CDR3 consists of 15 residues. V trimming: 6 bases; J trimming: 4 bases; junction bases outside the gene matches: 6. Here the CDR3 DNA reads TGTGCCAGCAGCGCGAGACAGGGTTATAATTCACCCCTCCACTTT. Protein: CASSARQGYNSPLHF.

A few counts support this clone. The chain carries TRBV5-8 and TRBJ2-7; TRBD1 aligns across 7 bases. Germline V CDR1 and CDR2: SGHTS, YDEGEE. This CDR3 spans 15 amino acids. The V and J ends lost 4 bases and 2 bases, in that order; junction bases with no gene match: 9. CDR3 coding DNA: TGTGCCAGCAGCCCGGTCGACAGGGCCGCCTACGAGCAGTACTTC. Encoded protein: CASSPVDRAAYEQYF.

V is TRBV19 and J is TRBJ2-2, with D uncertain. Trimming stripped 1 base from V and 3 bases from J, with 9 bases between. From germline, CDR1 is LNHDA and CDR2 SQIVND (reference sequence). This CDR3 has 15 residues. The CDR3 DNA is TGTGCCAGTAGTATAGGAAGAACGGACACCGGGGAGCTGTTTTTT. Amino acid sequence: CASSIGRTDTGELFF. The whole variable domain, filled in from reference TRBV19 and TRBJ2-2, reads DGGITQSPKYLFRKEGQNVTLSCEQNLNHDAMYWYRQDPGQGLRLIYYSQIVNDFQKGDIAEGYSVSREKKESFPLTVTSAQKNPTAFYLCASSIGRTDTGELFFGEGSRLTVL.